This passage covers 5 T cell receptor beta chains from one sample sequenced in a study of T cell repertoires in cytomegalovirus infection. Their specific antigens are unknown. MiXCR was run by TCRdb on the reads, yielding one entry per CDR3 protein. The sample carries 700,000 to 950,000 distinct CDR3 sequences, roughly 33% recorded once. Material: cultured CD8+ T cells from PBMCs, obtained from culture after CMV antigen stimulation. The receptors originated from a human donor in good health (CMV status not recorded). Some clones in this sample may be carry-over from other donors' samples.

The CDR3 reads CASSQRTGRGEQYF. The CDR3 DNA reads as TGCGCCAGCAGTCAAAGGACAGGTCGCGGCGAGCAGTACTTC. The chain recombines TRBV23-1 with TRBJ2-7, with 7 bases that match TRBD1. TRBV23-1 carries the ORF label, with uncertain function. The V and J ends lost 2 bases and 6 bases, in that order; junction bases with no gene match: 7. CDR3 length: 14 residues.

The J gene is TRBJ1-6, the V gene TRBV15, with D uncertain. Germline V gene lookup returns CDR1 LNHNV and CDR2 YYDKDF (reference sequence). This CDR3 contains 15 residues. Trimming took 0 bases from V and 8 from J, leaving 11 bases between them. The CDR3: CATSRDLQNYSPLHF. The DNA of the CDR3 is TGTGCCACCAGCAGAGATCTACAGAATTATTCACCCCTCCACTTT.

This clonotype was seen a few times. This chain joins TRBV24-1 and TRBJ1-4; D may be TRBD1 (5 bases). This CDR3 has 17 amino acids. CDR1 is KGHDR, CDR2 SFDVKD, per germline. V shed 2 bases and J shed 0 bases, with 12 bases lying between them. CDR3 sequence (DNA): TGTGCCACCAGTGATTACCCCGGGGGATCAACTAATGAAAAACTGTTTTTT. Residues: CATSDYPGGSTNEKLFF.

This clonotype has more than one count but fewer than ten. The chain combines TRBV6-5 with TRBJ2-5; 7 bases match TRBD1. Germline CDR1 and CDR2: MNHEY and SVGAGI. CDR3 length: 13 residues. Unmatched junction bases numbered 0, after V lost 4 bases and J lost 1 base. The CDR3 region has the DNA TGTGCCAGCAGTTGGACAGGCCAAGAGACCCAGTACTTC. It codes for CASSWTGQETQYF.

CDR3 sequence reads: CASSLKGRLADTQYF. The DNA of the CDR3 is TGTGCCAGCAGTTTAAAAGGGCGGCTAGCAGATACGCAGTATTTT. The V call is TRBV27, the J call TRBJ2-3, with D unresolved. The CDR3 is 15 amino acids. Germline lookup yields CDR1 MNHEY and CDR2 SMNVEV (reference sequence). Trimming removed 2 bases from V and 4 bases from J, with 13 bases in between.